This TCR beta chain was documented in a study of T cell responses to AZD1222 COVID-19 vaccine. Whole-study findings and limits: Among spike-specific TCRs, nearly half reportedly target unmutated variant regions. Seropositive status at baseline applied to only five to seven AZD1222 recipients. After the peak T cell response, and only then, were repertoires sampled.

Some clones are missing from TCRdb's copy, which holds only in-frame ones; the method was immunoSEQ multiplex PCR. There are around 100,000 clones in the sample; 93% occur only once, and approximately 5% lies in the top ten. Germline CDR1 SNHLY, CDR2 FYNNEI. The CDR3 totals 13 residues. Trimming took 6 bases from V and 2 from J, leaving 10 bases between them. This clone occurred once. Its antigen is unknown. The rearrangement joins TRBV2 to TRBJ1-1; weak D call: TRBD1 (5 bases). The sequenced sample was peripheral blood, obtained on day 0 of AZD1222 vaccination. The sequence was collected from an adult in good health. CDR3 in DNA: TGTGCCAGCAGATGGGACGGCAACACTGAAGCTTTCTTT. The encoded protein is CASRWDGNTEAFF.